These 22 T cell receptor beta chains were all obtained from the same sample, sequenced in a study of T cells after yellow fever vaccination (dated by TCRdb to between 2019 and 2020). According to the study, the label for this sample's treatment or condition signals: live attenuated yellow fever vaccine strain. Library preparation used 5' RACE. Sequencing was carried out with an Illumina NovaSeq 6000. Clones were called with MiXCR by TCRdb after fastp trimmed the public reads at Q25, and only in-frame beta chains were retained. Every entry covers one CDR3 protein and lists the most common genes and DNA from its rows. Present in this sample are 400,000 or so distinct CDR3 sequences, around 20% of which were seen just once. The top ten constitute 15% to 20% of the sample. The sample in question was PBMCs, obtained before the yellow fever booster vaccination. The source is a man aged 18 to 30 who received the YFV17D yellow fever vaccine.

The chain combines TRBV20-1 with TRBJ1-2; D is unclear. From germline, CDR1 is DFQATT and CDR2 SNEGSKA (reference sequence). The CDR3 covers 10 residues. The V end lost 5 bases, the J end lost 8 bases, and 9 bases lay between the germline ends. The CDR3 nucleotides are TGCAGTGCTGGTGGGAAGGGCTACACCTTC. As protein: CSAGGKGYTF.

DNA for the CDR3: TGTGCCAGCTCACCCTATGTATCTGACAATCAGCCCCAGCATTTT. It translates to CASSPYVSDNQPQHF. V gene TRBV18 combines with J gene TRBJ1-5; unclear D gene. CDR1 is KGHSH and CDR2 is LQKENI in the germline V gene. The CDR3 runs 15 residues. V was pared by 3 bases and J by 3 bases, with 12 bases between.

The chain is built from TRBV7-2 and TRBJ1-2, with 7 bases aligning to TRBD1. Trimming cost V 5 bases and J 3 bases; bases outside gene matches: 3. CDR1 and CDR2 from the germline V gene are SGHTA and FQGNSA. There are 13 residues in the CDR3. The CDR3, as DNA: TGTGCCAGCAGCGCCGGGACAGACTATGGCTACACCTTC. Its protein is CASSAGTDYGYTF.

CDR3: CASSVGGATGELFF. CDR3 DNA sequence: TGTGCCAGCAGCGTAGGCGGGGCCACCGGGGAGCTGTTTTTT. This chain joins TRBV9 and TRBJ2-2, with D perhaps matching TRBD2 (6 bases). This CDR3 is 14 amino acids long. Germline-derived CDR1 and CDR2 are SGDLS and YYNGEE. Trimming left V 0 bases short and J 4 bases short, with 7 bases between.

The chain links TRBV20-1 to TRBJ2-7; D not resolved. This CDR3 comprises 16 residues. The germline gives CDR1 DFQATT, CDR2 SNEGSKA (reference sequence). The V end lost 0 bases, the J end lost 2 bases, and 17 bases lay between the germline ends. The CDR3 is CSARDVGRTGTYEQYF. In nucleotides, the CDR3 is TGCAGTGCTAGAGATGTAGGGCGTACCGGCACCTACGAGCAGTACTTC.

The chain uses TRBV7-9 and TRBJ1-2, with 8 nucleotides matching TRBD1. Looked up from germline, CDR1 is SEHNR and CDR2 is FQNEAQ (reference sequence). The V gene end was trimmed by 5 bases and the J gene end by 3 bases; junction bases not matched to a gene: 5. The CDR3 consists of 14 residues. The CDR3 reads CASSGQGPDYGYTF. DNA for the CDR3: TGTGCCAGCAGCGGACAGGGCCCCGACTATGGCTACACCTTC.

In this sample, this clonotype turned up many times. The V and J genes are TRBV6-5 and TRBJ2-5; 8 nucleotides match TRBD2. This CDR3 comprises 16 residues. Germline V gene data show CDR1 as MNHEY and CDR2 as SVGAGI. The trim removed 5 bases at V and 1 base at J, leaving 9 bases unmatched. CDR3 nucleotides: TGTGCCAGCAGTGCCCTAGGACGGGGGGGCCAAGAGACCCAGTACTTC. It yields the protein CASSALGRGGQETQYF.

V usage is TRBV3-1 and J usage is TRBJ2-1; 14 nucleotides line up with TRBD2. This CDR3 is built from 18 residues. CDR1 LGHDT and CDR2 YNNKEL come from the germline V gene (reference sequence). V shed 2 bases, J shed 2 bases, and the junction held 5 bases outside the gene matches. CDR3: CASSQSRTSGGTYNEQFF. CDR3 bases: TGTGCCAGCAGCCAAAGCCGGACTAGCGGGGGGACCTACAATGAGCAGTTCTTC.

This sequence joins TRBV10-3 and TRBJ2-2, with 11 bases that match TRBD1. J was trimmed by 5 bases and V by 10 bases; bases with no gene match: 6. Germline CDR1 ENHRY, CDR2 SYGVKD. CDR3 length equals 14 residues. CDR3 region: CATRDRGSTGELFF. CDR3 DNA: TGTGCCACCCGGGACAGGGGGTCGACCGGGGAGCTGTTTTTT.

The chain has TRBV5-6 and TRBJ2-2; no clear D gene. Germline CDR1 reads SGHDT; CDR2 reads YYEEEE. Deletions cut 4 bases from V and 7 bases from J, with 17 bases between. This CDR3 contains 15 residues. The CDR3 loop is CASSQSWAYGGELFF. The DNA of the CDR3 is TGTGCCAGCAGCCAATCTTGGGCGTACGGCGGGGAGCTGTTTTTT. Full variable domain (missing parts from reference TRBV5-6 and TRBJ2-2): DAGVTQSPTHLIKTRGQQVTLRCSPKSGHDTVSWYQQALGQGPQFIFQYYEEEERQRGNFPDRFSGHQFPNYSSELNVNALLLGDSALYLCASSQSWAYGGELFFGEGSRLTVL.

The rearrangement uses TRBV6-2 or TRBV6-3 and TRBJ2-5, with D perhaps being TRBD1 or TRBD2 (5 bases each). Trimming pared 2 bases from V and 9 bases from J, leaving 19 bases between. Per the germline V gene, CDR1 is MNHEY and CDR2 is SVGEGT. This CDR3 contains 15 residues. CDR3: CASSYPPRGERPQYF. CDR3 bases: TGTGCCAGCAGTTACCCACCCCGAGGGGAAAGGCCCCAGTACTTC.

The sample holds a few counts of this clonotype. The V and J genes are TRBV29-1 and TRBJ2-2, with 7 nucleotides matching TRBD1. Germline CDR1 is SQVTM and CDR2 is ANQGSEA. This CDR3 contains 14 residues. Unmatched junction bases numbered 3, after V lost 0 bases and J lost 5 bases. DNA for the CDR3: TGCAGCGTTGAAGATTCACAGGGGACCGGGGAGCTGTTTTTT. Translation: CSVEDSQGTGELFF.

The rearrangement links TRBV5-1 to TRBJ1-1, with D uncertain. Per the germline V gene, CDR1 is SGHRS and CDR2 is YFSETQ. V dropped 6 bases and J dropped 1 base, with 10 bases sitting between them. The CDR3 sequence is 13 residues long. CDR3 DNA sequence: TGCGCCAGCAAACGGCAGAAGAACACTGAAGCTTTCTTT. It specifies CASKRQKNTEAFF.

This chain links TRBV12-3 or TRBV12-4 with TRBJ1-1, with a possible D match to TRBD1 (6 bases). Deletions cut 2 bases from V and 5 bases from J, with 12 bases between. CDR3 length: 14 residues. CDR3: CASSLTGKGTEAFF. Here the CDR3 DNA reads TGTGCCAGCAGTTTAACAGGGAAAGGAACTGAAGCTTTCTTT.

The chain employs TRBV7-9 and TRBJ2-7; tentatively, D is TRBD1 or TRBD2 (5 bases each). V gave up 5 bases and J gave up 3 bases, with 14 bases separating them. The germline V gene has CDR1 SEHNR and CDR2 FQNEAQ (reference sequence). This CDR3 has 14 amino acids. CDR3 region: CASSPRDRFYEQYF. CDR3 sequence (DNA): TGTGCCAGCAGCCCACGGGACCGATTCTACGAGCAGTACTTC. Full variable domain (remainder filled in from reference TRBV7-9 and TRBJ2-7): DTGVSQNPRHKITKRGQNVTFRCDPISEHNRLYWYRQTLGQGPEFLTYFQNEAQLEKSRLLSDRFSAERPKGSFSTLEIQRTEQGDSAMYLCASSPRDRFYEQYFGPGTRLTVT.

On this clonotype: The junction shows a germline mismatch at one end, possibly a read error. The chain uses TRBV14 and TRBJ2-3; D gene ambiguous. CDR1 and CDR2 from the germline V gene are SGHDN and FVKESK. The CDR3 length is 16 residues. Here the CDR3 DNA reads TGTGCCAGCAGCCAAGGGGTCGGATCCCTCACAAATACGCAGTATTTT. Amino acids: CASSQGVGSLTNTQYF.

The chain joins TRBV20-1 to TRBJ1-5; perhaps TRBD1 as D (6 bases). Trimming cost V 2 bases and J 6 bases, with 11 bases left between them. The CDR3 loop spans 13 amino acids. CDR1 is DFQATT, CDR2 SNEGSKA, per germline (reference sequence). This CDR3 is CSARQGTSQPQHF. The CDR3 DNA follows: TGCAGTGCTAGACAGGGGACTAGTCAGCCCCAGCATTTT.

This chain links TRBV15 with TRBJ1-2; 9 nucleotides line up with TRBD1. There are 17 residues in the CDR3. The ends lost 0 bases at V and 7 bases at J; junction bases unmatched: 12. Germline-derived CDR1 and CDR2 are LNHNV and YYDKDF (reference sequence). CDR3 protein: CATSRDWGQGALGGYTF. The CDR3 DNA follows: TGTGCCACCAGCAGAGATTGGGGACAGGGTGCTTTGGGTGGCTACACCTTC. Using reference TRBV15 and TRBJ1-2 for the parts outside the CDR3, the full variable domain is DAMVIQNPRYQVTQFGKPVTLSCSQTLNHNVMYWYQQKSSQAPKLLFHYYDKDFNNEADTPDNFQSRRPNTSFCFLDIRSPGLGDTAMYLCATSRDWGQGALGGYTFGSGTRLTVV.

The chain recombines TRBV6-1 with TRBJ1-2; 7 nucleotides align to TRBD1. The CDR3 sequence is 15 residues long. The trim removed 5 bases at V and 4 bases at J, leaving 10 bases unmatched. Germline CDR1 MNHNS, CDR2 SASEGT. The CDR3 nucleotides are TGTGCCAGCAGTTCCAACCCCCGGGACAGCTATGGCTACACCTTC. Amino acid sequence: CASSSNPRDSYGYTF.

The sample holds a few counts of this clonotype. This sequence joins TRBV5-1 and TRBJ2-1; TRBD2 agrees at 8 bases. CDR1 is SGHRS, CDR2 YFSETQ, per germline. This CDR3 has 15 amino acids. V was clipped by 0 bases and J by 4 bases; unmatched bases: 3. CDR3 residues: CASSLVLAGYNEQFF. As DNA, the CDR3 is TGCGCCAGCAGCTTGGTTCTAGCGGGTTACAATGAGCAGTTCTTC.

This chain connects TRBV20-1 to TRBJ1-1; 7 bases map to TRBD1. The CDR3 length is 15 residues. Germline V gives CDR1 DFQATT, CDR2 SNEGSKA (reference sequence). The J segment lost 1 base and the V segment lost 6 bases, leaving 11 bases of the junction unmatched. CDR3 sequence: CSARQGRRENTEAFF. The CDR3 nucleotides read TGCAGTGCCCGACAGGGTAGGAGGGAGAACACTGAAGCTTTCTTT.

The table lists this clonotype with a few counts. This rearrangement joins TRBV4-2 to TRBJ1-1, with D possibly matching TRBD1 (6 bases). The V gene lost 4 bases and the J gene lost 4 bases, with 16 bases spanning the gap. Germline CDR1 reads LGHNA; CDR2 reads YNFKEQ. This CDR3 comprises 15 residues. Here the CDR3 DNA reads TGTGCCAGCAGCCCCCGGGGGGGGGCGAGCACTGAAGCTTTCTTT. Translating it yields CASSPRGGASTEAFF.